The 7 T cell receptor beta chains below all came from one sample that was sequenced in a study of blood T cell repertoires in COVID-19. Here immunoSEQ multiplex PCR was the method, and the copy in TCRdb shows in-frame clones only, minus some. The table lists under 95,000 clones, roughly four fifths of them singletons. The sample was peripheral blood. These receptors were collected from a woman at least 80 years old with acute or convalescent COVID-19.

This chain uses TRBV11-2 with TRBJ1-4; D is unclear. CDR1 SGHAT and CDR2 FQNNGV come from the germline V gene. The CDR3 totals 17 residues. The germline V and J ends were trimmed by 0 bases and 5 bases, with 16 bases remaining between them. The CDR3 reads CASSLDYEQLLNEKLFF. CDR3 DNA: TGTGCCAGCAGCTTAGATTACGAACAGCTTTTAAATGAAAAACTGTTTTTT.

V gene TRBV9 combines with J gene TRBJ2-3; perhaps TRBD1 as D (6 bases). V was pared by 3 bases and J by 4 bases, with 9 bases between. CDR1 SGDLS and CDR2 YYNGEE come from the germline V gene. The CDR3 runs 13 residues. The CDR3 DNA reads TGTGCCAGCAGCGCCTCAGGGGCAGATACGCAGTATTTT. The encoded protein is CASSASGADTQYF.

The chain couples TRBV27 to TRBJ2-1; TRBD2 is a possible D gene (6 bases). The V end was cut by 5 bases, the J end by 8 bases, with 13 bases between. CDR1 is MNHEY and CDR2 is SMNVEV in the germline V gene (reference sequence). This CDR3 is built from 13 residues. The CDR3: CASSLGLSYEQFF. In DNA, the CDR3 is TGTGCCAGCAGTCTTGGACTATCGTATGAGCAGTTCTTC.

J is TRBJ2-2 and V is TRBV24-1; D gene uncertain. CDR1 and CDR2 (germline): KGHDR, SFDVKD. The CDR3 runs to 15 residues. V shed 2 bases and J shed 3 bases, with 9 bases lying between them. The chain's CDR3 is CATSDSGSYTGELFF. CDR3 DNA: TGTGCCACCAGTGATTCCGGGTCTTACACCGGGGAGCTGTTTTTT.

The J gene is TRBJ2-1, the V gene TRBV15; D remains unclear. Per germline, CDR1 LNHNV and CDR2 YYDKDF (reference sequence). V was trimmed by 6 bases and J by 0 bases, leaving 9 bases between them. The CDR3 is 14 residues long. The DNA for the CDR3 is TGTGCCACCAGTAAAGAGAACTCCTACAATGAGCAGTTCTTC. It translates to CATSKENSYNEQFF.

The DNA for the CDR3 is TGTGCCAGCAGCTCTGGACAAATCTATGGCTACACCTTC. Translated: CASSSGQIYGYTF. V is TRBV28 and J is TRBJ1-2, with a possible D match to TRBD1 (5 bases). CDR3 length: 13 amino acids. With 6 bases removed from V and 4 bases from J, the gap between germline ends came to 12 bases. Germline assignment: CDR1 MDHEN and CDR2 SYDVKM.

The V gene is TRBV9, the J gene TRBJ2-1; perhaps TRBD2 as D (6 bases). Germline values: CDR1 SGDLS, CDR2 YYNGEE. This CDR3 comprises 15 residues. V lost 0 bases and J lost 1, with 8 bases in between. CDR3 protein: CASSVGAGSYNEQFF. CDR3 DNA sequence: TGTGCCAGCAGCGTAGGAGCGGGTTCCTACAATGAGCAGTTCTTC.